The next 7 T cell receptor beta chains were all read from a single sample in a study of CD8 T cells in ankylosing spondylitis. TCRdb reprocessed the 5' RACE reads via MiXCR and lists one record per CDR3 protein. This sample has 200,000 to 250,000 distinct CDR3 sequences; roughly 10% occur once, and the top ten carry 6% to 8%. Sequenced input: blood, either unsorted or a sorted T cell fraction (not recorded which). These receptors were obtained from a male donor with ankylosing spondylitis or in good health (not recorded which).

This clonotype has a count of ten or more. This chain joins TRBV12-3 or TRBV12-4 and TRBJ1-2, with TRBD1 matching over 9 bases. This CDR3 is 14 amino acids long. Trimming removed 6 bases from V and 0 bases from J; junction bases left unmatched: 2. This chain's CDR3 is CASSGQGTNYGYTF. In DNA, the CDR3 is TGTGCCAGCAGCGGACAGGGGACTAACTATGGCTACACCTTC.

This clonotype was seen ten or more times. CDR3 in DNA: TGTGCCATCAGTGGTTCGAGAAACACCATATATTTT. Translated, it gives CAISGSRNTIYF. The chain has TRBV10-3 and TRBJ1-3; D is unresolved. V lost 4 bases to trimming and J lost 5 bases, with 6 bases between them. This CDR3 has 12 residues. CDR1 and CDR2 from the germline V gene are ENHRY and SYGVKD.

This clonotype was observed at least ten times. The chain combines TRBV24-1 with TRBJ2-5; no definite D call. This CDR3 has 13 amino acids. Looked up from germline, CDR1 is KGHDR and CDR2 is SFDVKD. V was shortened by 2 bases and J by 5 bases, with 8 bases between the two germline ends. CDR3 DNA: TGTGCCACCAGTGATTCGACCTCGGAGACCCAGTACTTC. It yields the protein CATSDSTSETQYF.

There are many counts of this clonotype. The V and J genes are TRBV13 and TRBJ2-1, with 9 bases that match TRBD1. V lost 5 bases, J lost 5 bases, and 4 bases stayed unmatched. This CDR3 has 14 residues. Germline CDR1 is PRHDT and CDR2 is FYEKMQ (reference sequence). Here the CDR3 reads CASSPDRGNNEQFF. The DNA for the CDR3 is TGTGCCAGCAGCCCCGACAGGGGGAACAATGAGCAGTTCTTC.

This chain links TRBV5-1 with TRBJ1-3, with a weak D call TRBD1 (5 bases). Between the trimmed V and J ends, which lost 4 bases and 0 bases, there was a span of 14 bases. The CDR3 covers 16 residues. CDR1 and CDR2 (germline): SGHRS, YFSETQ. CDR3 in amino acids: CASSIRQTGSGNTIYF. DNA of the CDR3: TGCGCCAGCAGCATCCGACAGACTGGCTCTGGAAACACCATATATTTT.

This clonotype was seen repeatedly, ten times or more. CDR3 amino acids: CSGSGSNQPQHF. As DNA, the CDR3 is TGCAGTGGGTCGGGCAGCAATCAGCCCCAGCATTTT. This chain joins TRBV20-1 and TRBJ1-5, with D unclear. Trimming cost V 7 bases and J 1 base, with 8 bases left between them. The CDR3 has 12 residues. Germline V gene sequence: CDR1 DFQATT, CDR2 SNEGSKA (reference sequence).

Many counts were recorded for this clonotype. The chain recombines TRBV10-3 with TRBJ2-1, with 12 bases fitting TRBD2. V shed 7 bases and J 8 bases; nucleotides not matched to a gene: 3. CDR1 and CDR2 from the germline V gene are ENHRY and SYGVKD. CDR3 size: 13 residues. CDR3 in DNA: TGTGCCATCAACGGACTAGCGGGACATGAGCAGTTCTTC. The encoded protein is CAINGLAGHEQFF.